The clone carrying this T cell receptor (beta chain) appeared a few times. Its antigen is not identified. TCRdb reanalysed the reads using MiXCR and keeps one entry per CDR3 protein. The sample lists approximately 240,000 distinct CDR3 sequences, 9% to 15% occurring once. V was trimmed by 3 bases and J by 1 base, leaving 6 bases between them. CDR3 length equals 13 residues. Germline CDR1 reads MRHNA; CDR2 reads SNTAGT. This specimen belongs to a study of T cell repertoires in cytomegalovirus infection. The study, taken as a whole, reports: Accumulated public TCR beta family frequency recognized individuals carrying CMV together with the relevant HLA.

This receptor was taken from a human donor in good health (CMV status not recorded). Some clones in this sample may be carry-over from other donors' samples. The rearrangement joins TRBV6-4 to TRBJ1-1; no reliable D call. Material: PBMCs. The CDR3 sequence is CASSERKNTEAFF. CDR3 nucleotides: TGTGCCAGCAGTGAACGAAAGAACACTGAAGCTTTCTTT.